Below, 18 T cell receptor beta chains from the same sample are listed, as sequenced in a study of T cell responses to AZD1222 COVID-19 vaccine. Assay: immunoSEQ multiplex PCR; the TCRdb copy retains only in-frame clones and omits some. The sample lists some 200,000 clones, approximately 90% occurring once. The sample consisted of peripheral blood, taken 28 days after the second AZD1222 dose. These receptors came from an adult who received the AZD1222 COVID-19 vaccine.

V usage is TRBV28 and J usage is TRBJ1-6; the D is unclear. CDR1 and CDR2 (germline): MDHEN, SYDVKM. The CDR3 spans 12 residues. Between the trimmed V and J ends, which lost 8 bases and 10 bases, there was a span of 12 bases. The CDR3, as DNA: TGTGCCAGCGGAGGACGTTGGTCACCCCTCCACTTT. It encodes CASGGRWSPLHF. The variable domain in full, with the rest retrieved from reference TRBV28 and TRBJ1-6, is DVKVTQSSRYLVKRTGEKVFLECVQDMDHENMFWYRQDPGLGLRLIYFSYDVKMKEKGDIPEGYSVSREKKERFSLILESASTNQTSMYLCASGGRWSPLHFGNGTRLTVT.

The chain employs TRBV2 and TRBJ2-7; TRBD2 agrees at 14 bases. The length of the CDR3 is 15 residues. Germline V gene sequence: CDR1 SNHLY, CDR2 FYNNEI. V was clipped by 5 bases and J by 7 bases; unmatched bases: 7. In DNA, the CDR3 is TGTGCCAGCAGTTGGGGACTAGCGGGAGCAGGGGAGCAGTACTTC. Protein product: CASSWGLAGAGEQYF.

This clone was seen only a few times. The rearrangement uses TRBV10-1 and TRBJ2-3; 9 bases match TRBD1. This CDR3 has 16 residues. Germline lookup yields CDR1 WNHNN and CDR2 SYGVQD (reference sequence). V was clipped by 2 bases and J by 4 bases; unmatched bases: 7. CDR3 amino acids: CASSEDAGTGSDTQYF. CDR3 DNA sequence: TGCGCCAGCAGTGAGGACGCCGGGACAGGGTCAGATACGCAGTATTTT.

The chain joins TRBV30 to TRBJ2-2, with no clear D. CDR3 length equals 12 residues. Germline CDR1 is GTSNPN and CDR2 is SVGIG (reference sequence). V was trimmed by 0 bases and J by 4 bases, leaving 3 bases between them. CDR3: CAWSVSTGELFF. In nucleotides, the CDR3 is TGTGCCTGGAGTGTAAGCACCGGGGAGCTGTTTTTT.

The gene calls are TRBV28 and TRBJ1-2; 10 bases line up with TRBD1. CDR3 size: 16 residues. V dropped 6 bases and J dropped 7; count of bases not matched to a gene: 14. CDR1 is MDHEN, CDR2 SYDVKM, per germline. The CDR3 DNA sequence: TGTGCCAGCAGGATTCCAACCGGGACAGGGGTAGGTGGCTACACCTTC. This codes for CASRIPTGTGVGGYTF.

This chain links TRBV25-1 with TRBJ1-4; D not certain. This CDR3 has 15 amino acids. Germline lookup yields CDR1 MGHDK and CDR2 SYGVNS. V was shortened by 2 bases and J by 7 bases, with 14 bases between the two germline ends. Here the CDR3 DNA reads TGTGCCAGCAGTGAAGGACGCGGACCAGGTGAAAAACTGTTTTTT. It yields the protein CASSEGRGPGEKLFF. The variable domain in full, with the rest retrieved from reference TRBV25-1 and TRBJ1-4, is EADIYQTPRYLVIGTGKKITLECSQTMGHDKMYWYQQDPGMELHLIHYSYGVNSTEKGDLSSESTVSRIRTEHFPLTLESARPSHTSQYLCASSEGRGPGEKLFFGSGTQLSVL.

The chain is built from TRBV19 and TRBJ2-3, with 13 bases aligning to TRBD2. Losses at the gene ends were 5 bases for V and 4 bases for J; bases not matched to a gene: 6. CDR1 LNHDA and CDR2 SQIVND come from the germline V gene (reference sequence). This CDR3 region has 16 residues. The CDR3 spells CASSLGLAGAADTQYF. The CDR3 DNA follows: TGTGCCAGTAGTCTAGGACTAGCGGGAGCGGCAGATACGCAGTATTTT. Filled out from reference TRBV19 and TRBJ2-3, the complete variable domain reads DGGITQSPKYLFRKEGQNVTLSCEQNLNHDAMYWYRQDPGQGLRLIYYSQIVNDFQKGDIAEGYSVSREKKESFPLTVTSAQKNPTAFYLCASSLGLAGAADTQYFGPGTRLTVL.

The V gene is TRBV24-1, the J gene TRBJ2-1, with TRBD2 identical over 10 bases. Germline V CDR1 and CDR2: KGHDR, SFDVKD. The CDR3 runs 16 residues. After removal of 0 bases from V and 3 bases from J, the junction contained 1 base not matched to a gene. The CDR3 here is CATSDLTSGVYNEQFF. The DNA of the CDR3 is TGTGCCACCAGTGATTTGACTAGCGGGGTCTACAATGAGCAGTTCTTC.

The chain employs TRBV30 and TRBJ1-2; TRBD1 might be the D (6 bases). The CDR3 consists of 12 residues. Trimming cost V 3 bases and J 2 bases, with 7 bases left between them. The germline V gene has CDR1 GTSNPN and CDR2 SVGIG (reference sequence). This CDR3 reads CAWRDRNYGYTF. The CDR3 coding sequence is TGTGCCTGGAGGGACAGAAACTATGGCTACACCTTC.

Only a few counts were recorded for this clone. The rearrangement joins TRBV9 to TRBJ2-7; D tentatively fits TRBD1 or TRBD2 (5 bases each). Germline V CDR1 and CDR2: SGDLS, YYNGEE. The CDR3 extends over 15 amino acids. The V end lost 4 bases, the J end lost 4 bases, and 18 bases lay between the germline ends. The CDR3 coding sequence is TGTGCCAGCAGCCAACTGGGGACCCGAAATTACGAGCAGTACTTC. This codes for CASSQLGTRNYEQYF.

The genes are TRBV7-9 and TRBJ2-6; 11 nucleotides line up with TRBD1. Germline CDR1 and CDR2: SEHNR and FQNEAQ (reference sequence). The ends lost 7 bases at V and 3 bases at J; junction bases unmatched: 8. The CDR3 is 17 residues long. The CDR3 sequence: CASIPDRGLSGANVLTF. CDR3 DNA sequence: TGTGCCAGCATCCCGGACAGGGGGCTGAGTGGGGCCAACGTCCTGACTTTC.

This sequence joins TRBV6-4 and TRBJ2-1, with D unclear. The CDR3 length is 16 residues. Germline assignment: CDR1 MRHNA and CDR2 SNTAGT. V gave up 3 bases and J gave up 4 bases, with 16 bases separating them. The CDR3 sequence is CASSEYPGAQYNEQFF. The CDR3 DNA sequence: TGTGCCAGCAGTGAGTACCCAGGAGCTCAATACAATGAGCAGTTCTTC.

The gene calls are TRBV9 and TRBJ2-7; 8 bases map to TRBD2. Germline CDR1 and CDR2: SGDLS and YYNGEE. The CDR3 has 15 amino acids. The J segment lost 6 bases and the V segment lost 4 bases, leaving 12 bases of the junction unmatched. CDR3 amino acids: CASSYTGTSSGEQYF. The CDR3 DNA reads as TGTGCCAGCAGCTACACCGGGACTAGTTCTGGCGAGCAGTACTTC. The complete variable domain, with remaining parts taken from reference TRBV9 and TRBJ2-7, reads DSGVTQTPKHLITATGQRVTLRCSPRSGDLSVYWYQQSLDQGLQFLIQYYNGEERAKGNILERFSAQQFPDLHSELNLSSLELGDSALYFCASSYTGTSSGEQYFGPGTRLTVT.

This chain connects TRBV5-1 to TRBJ1-2, with 7 positions matching TRBD1. The germline gives CDR1 SGHRS, CDR2 YFSETQ. This CDR3 is built from 16 residues. V shed 0 bases, J shed 8 bases, and the junction held 13 bases outside the gene matches. For the CDR3, the DNA is TGCGCCAGCAGCTTGGCGCCGGGACAGTTAACCCTGGGCTACACCTTC. It codes for CASSLAPGQLTLGYTF.

The rearrangement uses TRBV15 and TRBJ2-7; D might be TRBD1 (6 bases). V shed 5 bases and J shed 2 bases, with 16 bases lying between them. Germline V gene sequence: CDR1 LNHNV, CDR2 YYDKDF (reference sequence). This CDR3 comprises 15 residues. The CDR3 reads CATSPRQAGTYEQYF. DNA for the CDR3: TGTGCCACCAGCCCCCGACAGGCCGGTACCTACGAGCAGTACTTC.

The chain joins TRBV19 to TRBJ2-5; a weak D match, TRBD1 (7 bases). V was trimmed by 5 bases and J by 5 bases, leaving 15 bases between them. The CDR3 sequence is 14 residues long. Germline-derived CDR1 and CDR2 are LNHDA and SQIVND (reference sequence). The CDR3 reads CASSARQGGETQYF. Written as DNA, the CDR3 is TGTGCCAGTAGTGCCCGACAGGGAGGTGAGACCCAGTACTTC.

CDR3 sequence reads: CSVLHGGNTEAFF. Written as DNA, the CDR3 is TGCAGCGTTCTACATGGTGGGAACACTGAAGCTTTCTTT. This chain connects TRBV29-1 to TRBJ1-1; no clear D gene. The CDR3 covers 13 residues. Germline values: CDR1 SQVTM, CDR2 ANQGSEA. Trimming left V 5 bases short and J 1 base short, with 11 bases between.

This chain uses TRBV9 with TRBJ1-1; tentatively, D is TRBD1 (5 bases). CDR1 and CDR2 (germline): SGDLS, YYNGEE. V dropped 0 bases and J dropped 1 base, with 7 bases sitting between them. This CDR3 contains 14 residues. The CDR3 protein is CASSVGGKNTEAFF. In nucleotides, the CDR3 is TGTGCCAGCAGCGTAGGGGGGAAGAACACTGAAGCTTTCTTT.